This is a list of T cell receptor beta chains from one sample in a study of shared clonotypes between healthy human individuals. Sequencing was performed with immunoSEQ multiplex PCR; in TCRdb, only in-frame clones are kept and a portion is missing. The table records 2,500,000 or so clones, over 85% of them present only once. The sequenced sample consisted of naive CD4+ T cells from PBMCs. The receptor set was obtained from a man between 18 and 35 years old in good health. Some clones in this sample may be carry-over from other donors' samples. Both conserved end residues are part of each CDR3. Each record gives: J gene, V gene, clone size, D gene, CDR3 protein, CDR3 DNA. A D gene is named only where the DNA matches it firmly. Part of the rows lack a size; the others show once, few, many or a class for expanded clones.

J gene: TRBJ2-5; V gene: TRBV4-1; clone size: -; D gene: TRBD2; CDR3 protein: CASSQDRAGGSKTQYF; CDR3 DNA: TGCGCCAGCAGCCAAGATCGGGCGGGAGGGTCGAAGACCCAGTACTTC
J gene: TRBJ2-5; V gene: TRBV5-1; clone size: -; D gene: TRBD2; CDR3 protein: CASSPSSGRGETQYF; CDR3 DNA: TGCGCCAGCAGCCCGTCGAGCGGGAGGGGTGAGACCCAGTACTTC
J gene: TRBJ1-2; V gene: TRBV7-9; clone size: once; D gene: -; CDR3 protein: CASSPLFRADYGYTF; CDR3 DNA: TGTGCCAGCAGCCCTCTGTTTAGGGCGGACTATGGCTACACCTTC
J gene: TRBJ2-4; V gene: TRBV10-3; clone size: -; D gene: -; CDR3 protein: CAISEGVAAKNIQYF; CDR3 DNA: TGTGCCATCAGTGAGGGGGTAGCGGCCAAAAACATTCAGTACTTC
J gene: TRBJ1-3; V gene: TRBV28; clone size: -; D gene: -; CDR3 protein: CASSLYSGMAGNTIYF; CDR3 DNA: TGTGCCAGCAGTCTTTACTCAGGGATGGCTGGAAACACCATATATTTT
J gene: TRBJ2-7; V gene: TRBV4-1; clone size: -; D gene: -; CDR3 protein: CASSPEFYPSMRQYF; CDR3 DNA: TGCGCCAGCAGTCCCGAATTCTACCCCTCAATGAGGCAGTACTTC
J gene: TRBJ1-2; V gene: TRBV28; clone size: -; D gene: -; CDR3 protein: CASSPRTVHYGYTF; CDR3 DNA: TGTGCCAGCAGTCCGCGGACAGTCCACTATGGCTACACCTTC
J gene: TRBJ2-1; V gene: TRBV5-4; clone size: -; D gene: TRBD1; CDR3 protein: CASSSRRTGSSGNEQFF; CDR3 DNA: TGTGCCAGCAGCTCAAGAAGGACAGGGAGTTCGGGCAATGAGCAGTTCTTC
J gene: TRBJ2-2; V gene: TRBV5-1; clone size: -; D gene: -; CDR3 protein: CASSLAQGNTGELFF; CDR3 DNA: TGCGCCAGCAGCTTGGCACAGGGGAACACCGGGGAGCTGTTTTTT
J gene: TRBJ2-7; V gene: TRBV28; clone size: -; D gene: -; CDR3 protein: CASREFGQSSYEQYF; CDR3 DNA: TGTGCCAGCAGAGAATTCGGACAGAGCTCCTACGAGCAGTACTTC
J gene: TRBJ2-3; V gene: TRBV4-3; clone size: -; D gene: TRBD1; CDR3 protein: CASSQQTGVTDTQYF; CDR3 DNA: TGCGCCAGCAGCCAACAAACAGGGGTGACAGATACGCAGTATTTT
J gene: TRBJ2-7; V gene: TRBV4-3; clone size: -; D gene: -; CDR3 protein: CASSRSISYEQYF; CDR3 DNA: TGCGCCAGCAGCCGTAGTATCTCCTACGAGCAGTACTTC
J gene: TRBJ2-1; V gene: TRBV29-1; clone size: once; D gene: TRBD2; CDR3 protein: CSVAPTAGGSNEQFF; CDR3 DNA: TGCAGCGTCGCTCCAACGGCGGGAGGATCTAATGAGCAGTTCTTC
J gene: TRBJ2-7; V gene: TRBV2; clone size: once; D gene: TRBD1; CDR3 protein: CASSLAGTATYEQYF; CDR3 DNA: TGTGCCAGCAGTCTCGCCGGGACAGCCACCTACGAGCAGTACTTC
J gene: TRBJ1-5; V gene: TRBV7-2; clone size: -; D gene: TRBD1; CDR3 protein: CASSAATGAGNQPQHF; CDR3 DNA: TGTGCCAGCAGCGCAGCGACAGGGGCGGGCAATCAGCCCCAGCATTTT
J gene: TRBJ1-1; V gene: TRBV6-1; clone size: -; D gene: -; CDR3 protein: CASNPRSNTEAFF; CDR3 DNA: TGTGCCAGCAACCCGCGGAGTAACACTGAAGCTTTCTTT
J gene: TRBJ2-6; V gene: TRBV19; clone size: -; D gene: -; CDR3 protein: CASSKGVHSGANVLTF; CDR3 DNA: TGTGCCAGTAGTAAGGGGGTGCACTCTGGGGCCAACGTCCTGACTTTC
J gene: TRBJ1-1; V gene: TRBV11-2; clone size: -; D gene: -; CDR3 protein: CASSPLIDTEAFF; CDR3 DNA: TGTGCCAGCAGCCCCCTTATAGACACTGAAGCTTTCTTT
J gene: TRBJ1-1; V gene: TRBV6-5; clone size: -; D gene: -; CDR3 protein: CASSYQQLNTEAFF; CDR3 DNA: TGTGCCAGCAGTTACCAACAGCTGAACACTGAAGCTTTCTTT
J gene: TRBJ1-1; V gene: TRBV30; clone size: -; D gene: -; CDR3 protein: CAWTGVTEAFF; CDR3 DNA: TGTGCCTGGACGGGGGTGACTGAAGCTTTCTTT
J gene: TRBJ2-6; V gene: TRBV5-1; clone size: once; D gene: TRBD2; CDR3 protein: CASSFGLIAGGLMDVLTF; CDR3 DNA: TGCGCCAGCAGCTTCGGGTTGATAGCGGGAGGGCTCATGGACGTCCTGACTTTC
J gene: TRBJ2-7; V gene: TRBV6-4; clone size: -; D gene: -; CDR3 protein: CATEKSFYEQYF; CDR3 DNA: TGTGCCACCGAAAAGTCTTTCTACGAGCAGTACTTC
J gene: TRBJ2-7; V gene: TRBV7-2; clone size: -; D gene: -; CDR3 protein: CASSLRVAATYEQYF; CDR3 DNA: TGTGCCAGCAGCTTAAGAGTAGCGGCCACCTACGAGCAGTACTTC
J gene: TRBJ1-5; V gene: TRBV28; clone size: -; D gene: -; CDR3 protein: CASSWFPRDIFLMDQPQHF; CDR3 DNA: TGTGCCAGCAGTTGGTTCCCCCGGGACATCTTCCTTATGGATCAGCCCCAGCATTTT
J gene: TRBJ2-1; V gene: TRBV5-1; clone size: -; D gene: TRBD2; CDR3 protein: CASSVGLAGDAYNEQFF; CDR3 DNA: TGCGCCAGCAGCGTCGGACTAGCGGGAGATGCCTACAATGAGCAGTTCTTC
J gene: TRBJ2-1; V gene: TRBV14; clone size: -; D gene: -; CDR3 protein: CASSRSGLSYNEQFF; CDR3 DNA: TGTGCCAGCAGCCGAAGCGGCCTCTCCTACAATGAGCAGTTCTTC
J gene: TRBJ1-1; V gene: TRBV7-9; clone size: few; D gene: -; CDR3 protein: CASSPPREGTEAFF; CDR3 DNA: TGTGCCAGCAGCCCACCCCGAGAGGGCACTGAAGCTTTCTTT
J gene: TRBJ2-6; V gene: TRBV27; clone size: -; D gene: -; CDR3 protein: CATPGPSSGANVLTF; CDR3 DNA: TGTGCCACCCCGGGACCGAGCTCTGGGGCCAACGTCCTGACTTTC
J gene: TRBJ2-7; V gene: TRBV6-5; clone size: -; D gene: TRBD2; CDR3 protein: CASNRAGSSYEQYF; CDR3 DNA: TGTGCCAGCAACCGAGCGGGAAGCTCCTACGAGCAGTACTTC
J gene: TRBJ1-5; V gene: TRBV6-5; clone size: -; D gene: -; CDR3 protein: CASRMQGGNQPQHF; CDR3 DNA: TGTGCCAGCAGGATGCAGGGCGGCAATCAGCCCCAGCATTTT
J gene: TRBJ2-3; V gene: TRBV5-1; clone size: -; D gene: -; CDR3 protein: CASSLGAQASTDTQYF; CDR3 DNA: TGCGCCAGCAGCTTGGGAGCACAGGCTAGCACAGATACGCAGTATTTT
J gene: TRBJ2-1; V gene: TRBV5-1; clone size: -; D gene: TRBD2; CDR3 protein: CASKLAGGPLNEQFF; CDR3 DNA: TGCGCCAGCAAACTAGCGGGAGGGCCCCTTAATGAGCAGTTCTTC
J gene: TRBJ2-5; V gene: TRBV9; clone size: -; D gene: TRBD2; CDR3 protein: CASSVGTSGQETQYF; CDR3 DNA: TGTGCCAGCAGCGTCGGGACTAGCGGTCAAGAGACCCAGTACTTC
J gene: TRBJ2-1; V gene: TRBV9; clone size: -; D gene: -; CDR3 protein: CASSVLLGEQFF; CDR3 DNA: TGTGCCAGCAGCGTGCTTCTGGGTGAGCAGTTCTTC
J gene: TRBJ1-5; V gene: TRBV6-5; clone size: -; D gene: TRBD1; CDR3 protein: CASRATGGSNQPQHF; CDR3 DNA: TGTGCCAGCAGAGCTACAGGGGGTAGCAATCAGCCCCAGCATTTT
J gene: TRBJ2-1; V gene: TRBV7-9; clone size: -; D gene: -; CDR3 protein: CASSSVGWGKEQFF; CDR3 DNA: TGTGCCAGCAGCTCCGTTGGGTGGGGGAAGGAGCAGTTCTTC